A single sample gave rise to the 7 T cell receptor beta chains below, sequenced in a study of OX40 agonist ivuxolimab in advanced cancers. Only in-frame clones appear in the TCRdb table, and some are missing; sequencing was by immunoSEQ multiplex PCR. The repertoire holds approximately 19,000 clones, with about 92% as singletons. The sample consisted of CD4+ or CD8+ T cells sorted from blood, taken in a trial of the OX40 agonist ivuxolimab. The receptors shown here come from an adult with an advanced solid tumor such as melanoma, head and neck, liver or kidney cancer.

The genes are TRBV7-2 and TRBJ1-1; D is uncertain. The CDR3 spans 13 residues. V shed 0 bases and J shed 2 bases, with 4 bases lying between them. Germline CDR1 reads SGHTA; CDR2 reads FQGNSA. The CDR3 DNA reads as TGTGCCAGCAGCTTAGCGACAAACACTGAAGCTTTCTTT. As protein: CASSLATNTEAFF.

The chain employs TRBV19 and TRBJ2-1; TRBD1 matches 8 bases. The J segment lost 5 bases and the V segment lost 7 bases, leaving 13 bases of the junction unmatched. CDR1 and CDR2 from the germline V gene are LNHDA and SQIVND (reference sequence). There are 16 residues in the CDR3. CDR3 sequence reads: CASTIGQGVVDNEQFF. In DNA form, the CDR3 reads TGTGCCAGTACCATTGGACAGGGCGTGGTTGACAATGAGCAGTTCTTC.

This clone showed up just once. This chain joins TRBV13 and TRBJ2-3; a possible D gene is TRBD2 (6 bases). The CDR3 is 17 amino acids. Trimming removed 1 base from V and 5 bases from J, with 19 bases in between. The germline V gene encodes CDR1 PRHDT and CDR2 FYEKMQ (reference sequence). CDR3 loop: CASSLVGGPAQGDTQYF. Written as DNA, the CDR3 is TGTGCCAGCAGCTTAGTCGGGGGACCCGCCCAGGGAGATACGCAGTATTTT.

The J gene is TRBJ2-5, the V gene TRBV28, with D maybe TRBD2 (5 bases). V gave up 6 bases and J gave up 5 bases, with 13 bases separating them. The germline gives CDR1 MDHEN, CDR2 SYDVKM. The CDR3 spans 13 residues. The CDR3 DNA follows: TGTGCCAGCAGACATCCCGGAGGTGAGACCCAGTACTTC. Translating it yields CASRHPGGETQYF.

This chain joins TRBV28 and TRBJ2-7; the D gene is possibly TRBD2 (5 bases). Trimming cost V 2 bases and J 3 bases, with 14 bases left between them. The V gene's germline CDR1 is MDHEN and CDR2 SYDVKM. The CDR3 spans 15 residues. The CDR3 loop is CASSLRGLLVYEQYF. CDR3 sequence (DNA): TGTGCCAGCAGTTTACGAGGACTCCTCGTCTACGAGCAGTACTTC.

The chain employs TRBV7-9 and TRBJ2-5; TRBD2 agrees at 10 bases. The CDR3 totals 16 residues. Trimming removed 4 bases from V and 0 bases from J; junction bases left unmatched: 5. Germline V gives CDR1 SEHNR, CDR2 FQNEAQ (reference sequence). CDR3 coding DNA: TGTGCCAGCAGCTATTTACTAGCGGGACACCAAGAGACCCAGTACTTC. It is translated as CASSYLLAGHQETQYF.

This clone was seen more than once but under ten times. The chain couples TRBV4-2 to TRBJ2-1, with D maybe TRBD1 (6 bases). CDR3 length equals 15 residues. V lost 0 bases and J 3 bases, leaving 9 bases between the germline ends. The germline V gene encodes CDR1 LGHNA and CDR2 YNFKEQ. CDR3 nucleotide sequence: TGTGCCAGCAGCCAAGAGGGGGCGGGCTACAATGAGCAGTTCTTC. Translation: CASSQEGAGYNEQFF.